The present entry profiles one T cell receptor beta chain with its context. The antigen remains unidentified. Profiled with immunoSEQ multiplex PCR; TCRdb holds only in-frame clones, not every one. The profile shows 40,000 or so clones, around 83% of them singletons. Germline-derived CDR1 and CDR2 are SGHRS and YFSETQ. This CDR3 spans 17 amino acids. The V and J ends lost 4 bases and 6 bases, in that order; junction bases with no gene match: 9. This sample was taken from a study of graft-versus-host responses after intestinal transplantation. As for the study in general: The transplants performed in recipients were multivisceral, liver-intestinal, or isolated intestinal. Recipients were all induced with anti-thymocyte globulin, then given tacrolimus and steroids for around three years. Study-level points and caveats: Marrow from the recipient contained GvH clones, some of which had appeared first in ileum or blood. Where graft-donor T cell macrochimerism was present, patients had high graft-versus-host to host-versus-graft clonal ratios in allografts.

The V and J genes are TRBV5-1 and TRBJ2-1; TRBD2 matches at 14 bases. Material: PBMCs, obtained 1,000 to 1,300 days after transplant. The receptor was isolated from a human patient who received an intestinal transplant, so some T cells may come from the graft donor. The CDR3 bases are TGCGCCAGCAGCGGGACTAGCGGGAGATATCGGGGCAATGAGCAGTTCTTC. Amino acid sequence: CASSGTSGRYRGNEQFF.